This T cell receptor (beta chain) was identified in a study of blood T cell repertoires in COVID-19. Clones were sequenced by immunoSEQ multiplex PCR, and TCRdb holds only the in-frame ones, with some missing. This sample has about 200,000 clones, with about three quarters found just once. The sequenced material came from peripheral blood. This sequence originates from a woman between 65 and 79 years old with acute or convalescent COVID-19.

CDR3 region: CASSLRDEKLFF. For the CDR3, the DNA is TGTGCCAGCAGTTTGAGGGATGAAAAACTGTTTTTT. The chain links TRBV28 to TRBJ1-4; D not resolved. The V gene's germline CDR1 is MDHEN and CDR2 SYDVKM. The CDR3 totals 12 residues. The V end lost 3 bases, the J end lost 6 bases, and 5 bases lay between the germline ends.